A selection of T cell receptor beta chains follows, all from one sample in a study of post-analysis software for immune sequencing data. TCRdb re-analysed the PCR reads in MiXCR, keeping a single row per CDR3 protein. The data show some 450,000 distinct CDR3 sequences, around 40% seen once. Sequencing was done on a sample of blood. These receptors were obtained from a girl aged 5 to 17 with multiple sclerosis. The CDR3 runs from the conserved cysteine through the conserved F or W. The D gene is left open where the match is weak. Rows may omit the clone size; those that give it use once, few, many or a size class.

v_call,j_call,clone_size,d_call,cdr3_aa,cdr3_nt
TRBV7-2,TRBJ2-3,-,-,CASSLGLATRHTDTQYF,TGTGCCAGCAGCTTAGGTCTAGCGACTAGACACACAGATACGCAGTATTTT
TRBV20-1,TRBJ2-3,-,-,CSARAPDTWGDTQYF,TGCAGTGCTAGAGCTCCGGACACGTGGGGAGATACGCAGTATTTT
TRBV20-1,TRBJ2-3,-,-,CSARLGGATDTQYF,TGCAGTGCTAGGTTGGGGGGAGCTACAGATACGCAGTATTTT
TRBV19,TRBJ1-2,-,-,CASSTRVGKEYGYTF,TGTGCCAGTAGTACCCGAGTGGGGAAAGAGTATGGCTACACCTTC
TRBV5-1,TRBJ1-5,-,-,CASSLEGKHNQPQHF,TGCGCCAGCAGCTTGGAAGGAAAGCACAATCAGCCCCAGCATTTT
TRBV18,TRBJ2-7,few,TRBD2,CASSNTLSGAGSYEQYF,TGTGCCAGCTCAAATACCTTGAGCGGGGCGGGGTCCTACGAGCAGTACTTC
TRBV25-1,TRBJ2-7,few,-,CASSAGQPYEQYF,TGTGCCAGCAGTGCAGGACAGCCCTACGAGCAGTACTTC
TRBV7-9,TRBJ2-5,few,TRBD1,CASSPGTALGETQYF,TGTGCCAGCAGCCCCGGGACAGCCCTAGGGGAGACCCAGTACTTC
TRBV12-3/TRBV12-4,TRBJ2-7,-,-,CASSLQILGVGEGDEQYF,TGTGCCAGCAGTCTCCAGATCTTGGGGGTCGGGGAGGGGGACGAGCAGTACTTC
TRBV15,TRBJ2-5,many,TRBD1,CATSSGLTGVDPQETQYF,TGTGCCACCAGCAGTGGGTTGACAGGGGTGGACCCTCAAGAGACCCAGTACTTC
TRBV7-3,TRBJ1-1,few,-,CASSPGRDTEAFF,TGTGCCAGCAGCCCGGGACGGGACACTGAAGCTTTCTTT
TRBV20-1,TRBJ2-1,few,-,CSARGLASLNEQFF,TGCAGTGCTAGAGGTCTAGCGTCCCTCAATGAGCAGTTCTTC
TRBV7-9,TRBJ2-7,-,-,CASSLESGGQYEQYF,TGTGCCAGCAGTCTAGAGTCGGGGGGCCAGTACGAGCAGTACTTC
TRBV9,TRBJ2-7,few,TRBD2,CASSGSGLARSYEQYF,TGTGCCAGCAGCGGATCTGGACTAGCCCGCTCCTACGAGCAGTACTTC
TRBV14,TRBJ2-7,-,-,CASSQEVVYEQYF,TGTGCCAGCAGCCAAGAGGTTGTCTACGAGCAGTACTTC
TRBV6-5,TRBJ2-7,few,-,CASSYTPTGYGVFYEQYF,TGTGCCAGCAGTTACACCCCAACTGGCTACGGAGTCTTCTACGAGCAGTACTTC
TRBV20-1,TRBJ2-3,-,-,CSAASAGGDTQYF,TGCAGTGCGGCCAGCGCCGGTGGGGATACGCAGTATTTT
TRBV29-1,TRBJ2-5,-,-,CSVVLSETQYF,TGCAGCGTTGTACTGTCGGAGACCCAGTACTTC
TRBV4-1,TRBJ2-5,-,-,CASSPYETAVQETQYF,TGCGCCAGCAGCCCGTACGAGACAGCGGTCCAAGAGACCCAGTACTTC
TRBV20-1,TRBJ2-5,few,-,CSARHRVQETQYF,TGCAGTGCAAGACACAGAGTCCAAGAGACCCAGTACTTC
TRBV4-2,TRBJ2-3,-,-,CASSQGRETAYTDTQYF,TGTGCCAGTAGCCAAGGACGCGAGACGGCGTACACAGATACGCAGTATTTT
TRBV28,TRBJ2-3,-,-,CASSFLFGGSSDTQYF,TGTGCCAGCAGTTTCCTCTTCGGGGGATCATCAGATACGCAGTATTTT
TRBV7-2,TRBJ2-5,few,-,CASSLNHLARETQYF,TGTGCCAGCAGCTTGAACCATCTTGCGCGGGAGACCCAGTACTTC
TRBV20-1,TRBJ2-3,few,-,CRLPLGGTQYF,TGCAGACTTCCTTTAGGCGGTACGCAGTATTTT
TRBV7-2,TRBJ2-7,few,-,CASSLAITSYEQYF,TGTGCCAGCAGCTTAGCAATCACATCCTACGAGCAGTACTTC
TRBV11-2,TRBJ2-1,-,-,CASSSARLSCNEQFF,TGTGCCAGCAGCTCAGCGAGACTAAGCTGCAATGAGCAGTTCTTC
TRBV11-2,TRBJ2-5,-,TRBD1,CASSFGTVKRETQYF,TGTGCCAGCAGCTTCGGGACAGTCAAAAGGGAGACCCAGTACTTC
TRBV25-1,TRBJ2-7,-,-,CASSEGVHEQYF,TGTGCCAGCAGTGAAGGGGTCCACGAGCAGTACTTC
TRBV27,TRBJ2-3,-,-,CASSLSYFTYDTQYF,TGTGCCAGCAGTTTATCCTACTTTACTTACGATACGCAGTATTTT
TRBV25-1,TRBJ1-2,-,-,CASSEYGGGGARTNYGYTF,TGTGCCAGCAGTGAATATGGGGGAGGGGGGGCTCGTACAAACTATGGCTACACCTTC
TRBV12-3/TRBV12-4,TRBJ1-3,few,-,CASSPQGLSGNTIYF,TGTGCCAGCAGTCCCCAGGGCCTCTCTGGAAACACCATATATTTT
TRBV7-6,TRBJ1-5,-,-,CASSLASRKGQPQHF,TGTGCCAGCAGCTTAGCCTCTAGGAAAGGTCAGCCCCAGCATTTT
TRBV11-2,TRBJ1-2,-,-,CASRRGPWGYTF,TGTGCCAGCAGAAGAGGGCCCTGGGGCTACACCTTC
TRBV10-3,TRBJ2-1,-,-,CAISDLIYNEQFF,TGTGCCATCAGTGATTTAATTTACAATGAGCAGTTCTTC
TRBV7-3,TRBJ2-1,few,TRBD2,CASSSSGTSGFNEQFF,TGTGCCAGCAGCTCCTCCGGGACTAGCGGGTTTAATGAGCAGTTCTTC
TRBV3-1,TRBJ1-1,-,-,CASSQGLGGWREAFF,TGTGCCAGCAGCCAAGGGCTGGGAGGGTGGCGTGAAGCTTTCTTT
TRBV4-2,TRBJ2-3,-,TRBD2,CASSQVLAGGRGGDTQYF,TGTGCCAGCAGCCAAGTTTTAGCGGGAGGTAGGGGGGGAGATACGCAGTATTTT
TRBV15,TRBJ2-4,-,TRBD1,CATSSLGTGDLGQYF,TGTGCCACCAGCAGCCTCGGGACAGGGGATCTCGGGCAGTACTTC
TRBV29-1,TRBJ2-3,-,-,CSVVDRRSTDTQYF,TGCAGCGTCGTGGACCGCCGGAGCACAGATACGCAGTATTTT
TRBV29-1,TRBJ2-6,-,-,CSVSISSGANVLTF,TGCAGCGTTTCCATTAGCTCTGGGGCCAACGTCCTGACTTTC
TRBV28,TRBJ2-6,-,TRBD1,CASSFGTGFTGANVLTF,TGTGCCAGCAGTTTCGGGACAGGGTTCACTGGGGCCAACGTCCTGACTTTC
TRBV4-1,TRBJ2-4,-,-,CASSQDGREGVIQYF,TGCGCCAGCAGCCAAGATGGCCGAGAGGGGGTCATTCAGTACTTC
TRBV3-1,TRBJ2-7,-,-,CASSPGILSYEQYF,TGTGCCAGCAGCCCCGGGATTTTGTCCTACGAGCAGTACTTC
TRBV11-2,TRBJ2-5,-,-,CASSVNTGAETQYF,TGTGCCAGCAGCGTAAACACCGGGGCGGAGACCCAGTACTTC
TRBV19,TRBJ2-6,-,TRBD1,CASNPGPGQVSSGANVLTF,TGTGCCAGTAACCCCGGCCCGGGACAGGTCAGCTCTGGGGCCAACGTCCTGACTTTC
TRBV28,TRBJ2-3,-,-,CSHLGPYRDTQYF,TGTTCGCACCTGGGGCCGTACCGAGATACGCAGTATTTT
TRBV5-1,TRBJ2-7,few,-,CASSPDGASNYEQYF,TGCGCCAGCAGCCCGGACGGGGCCTCCAACTACGAGCAGTACTTC
TRBV7-9,TRBJ2-7,-,-,CASIPLWGILSSYEQYF,TGTGCCAGCATACCTCTGTGGGGGATTCTAAGCTCCTACGAGCAGTACTTC
TRBV10-3,TRBJ2-3,few,-,CAISETGGNTDTQYF,TGTGCCATCAGTGAGACCGGGGGCAATACAGATACGCAGTATTTT
TRBV7-9,TRBJ1-2,-,TRBD1,CASSLKQGEYGYTF,TGTGCCAGCAGCTTGAAACAGGGGGAGTATGGCTACACCTTC
TRBV27,TRBJ2-7,-,TRBD2,CASSLSWGGPDEQYF,TGTGCCAGCAGTTTATCATGGGGAGGGCCCGACGAGCAGTACTTC
TRBV7-7,TRBJ2-7,-,-,CAGSLAKESEQYF,TGTGCTGGCAGCTTAGCCAAGGAAAGCGAGCAGTACTTC
TRBV10-2,TRBJ2-1,-,-,CASSESGDYEQFF,TGCGCCAGCAGTGAGTCGGGGGACTATGAGCAGTTCTTC
TRBV6-5,TRBJ2-1,-,TRBD1,CASSSATGGRYNEQFF,TGTGCCAGCAGTTCAGCAACAGGGGGCCGGTACAATGAGCAGTTCTTC
TRBV3-1,TRBJ2-7,-,-,CTSSHPPGRGGDEQYF,TGTACCAGCAGCCACCCCCCGGGACGTGGAGGGGACGAGCAGTACTTC